Listed below are T cell receptor beta chains from one sample, sequenced in a study of CXCR3-negative and CXCR3-positive naive CD8 T cells. With the 5' RACE reads reprocessed, TCRdb shows one record per CDR3 protein and no DNA. This table holds some 68,000 distinct CDR3 sequences. The specimen was naive CXCR3+ CD8+ T cells from blood. The source is a human donor in good health. Some clones in this sample may be carry-over from other donors' samples. Each CDR3 is given with its conserved first and last residue. Clone size, where shown, is once, few, many, or a class for clones that have expanded.

v_call	clone_size	j_call	cdr3_aa
TRBV13	-	TRBJ2-7	CASSQSSYEQYF
TRBV12-3/TRBV12-4	-	TRBJ1-2	CASSFGPGQPSGYTF
TRBV13	-	TRBJ1-1	CASSLGSSNTEAFF
TRBV5-1	-	TRBJ2-1	CASSLAGPMEQFF
TRBV7-2	-	TRBJ2-7	CASSLSTGDVYEQYF
TRBV7-9	-	TRBJ2-5	CASSAISTGTLNETQYF
TRBV29-1	-	TRBJ1-2	CSVEDLTVNYGYTF
TRBV6-5	-	TRBJ2-1	CASTHGGSNEQFF
TRBV6-5	-	TRBJ2-1	CASSRLAGIYNEQFF
TRBV29-1	-	TRBJ2-3	CSVVGGYGTDTQYF
TRBV11-3	medium-sized	TRBJ2-7	CASSAGGSSYEQYF
TRBV4-3	-	TRBJ2-3	CASSQSWGGRQDTQYF
TRBV5-1	-	TRBJ2-1	CASSSPGPYNEQFF
TRBV4-3	-	TRBJ2-7	CASSQDFGGPYEQYF
TRBV29-1	-	TRBJ2-3	CSVERRTRDTQYF
TRBV29-1	-	TRBJ1-2	CSTSGQLYGHTF
TRBV4-3	-	TRBJ2-3	CASSPPLMDTQYF
TRBV21-1	-	TRBJ2-1	CASSTPRKQNEQFF
TRBV27	-	TRBJ2-3	CASSLGTPDGQGRPQYF
TRBV7-6	-	TRBJ1-5	CASSLASTEESNQPQHF
TRBV12-3/TRBV12-4	-	TRBJ2-7	CASSSRRRLLEEKQYF
TRBV19	-	TRBJ2-1	CASSDSGGRYNEQFF
TRBV13	-	TRBJ2-7	CASSFPSGSTYEQYF
TRBV6-1	-	TRBJ1-2	CASSEAATSYGYTF
TRBV7-2	-	TRBJ1-4	CASSFGVELFF
TRBV7-9	-	TRBJ1-1	CASSFGVPEAFF
TRBV9	-	TRBJ2-1	CASSASGGTYSYNEQFF
TRBV20-1	-	TRBJ1-1	CSARLQGFHTEAFF
TRBV11-2	-	TRBJ2-7	CASSFSGTVTYEQYF
TRBV27	-	TRBJ2-7	CASSVRGTPGSYEQYF
TRBV29-1	-	TRBJ2-7	CSVVGPPDRVSYSYEQYF
TRBV2	-	TRBJ2-1	CASSDPPDRSSYNEQFF